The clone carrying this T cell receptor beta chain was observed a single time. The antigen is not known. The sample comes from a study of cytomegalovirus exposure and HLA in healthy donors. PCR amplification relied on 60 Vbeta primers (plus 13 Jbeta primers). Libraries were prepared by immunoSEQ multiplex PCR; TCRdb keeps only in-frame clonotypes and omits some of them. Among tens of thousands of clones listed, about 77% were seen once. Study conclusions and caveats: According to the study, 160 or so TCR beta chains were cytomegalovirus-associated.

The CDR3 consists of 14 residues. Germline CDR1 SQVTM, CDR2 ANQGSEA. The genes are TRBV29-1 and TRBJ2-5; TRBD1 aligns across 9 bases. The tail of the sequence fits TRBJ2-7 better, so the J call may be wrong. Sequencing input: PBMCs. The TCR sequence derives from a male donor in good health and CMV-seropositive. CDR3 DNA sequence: TGCAGCGTTCTGGGACAGGGTGTAACCTACGAGCAGTACTTC. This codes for CSVLGQGVTYEQYF.